This TCR beta chain comes out of a study of shared clonotypes between healthy human individuals. Points from the study as a whole: Non-shared clonotypes had lower generation probabilities than clonotypes shared by all four sorted-subset donors.

This CDR3 is 13 amino acids long. Germline values: CDR1 SGHTA, CDR2 FQGNSA. The germline V and J ends were trimmed by 5 bases and 7 bases, with 15 bases remaining between them. With regard to this clone: The antigen is not known.

A roughly 200 ng quantity of DNA, roughly 32,000 T cell genomes, went into the sorted-subset replicate PCRs. The protocol was immunoSEQ multiplex PCR, while the TCRdb copy is restricted to in-frame clones and leaves out a portion. The sample lists roughly 2.5 million clones; around 94% were seen once. HIV-negative, healthy adults without recent acute infections or vaccinations were the donors. Investigators divided CD4+ cells into CD45RA+ naive and CD45RA-negative memory subsets. The origin of this receptor is a young man in good health. This chain links TRBV7-2 with TRBJ2-7, with D possibly being TRBD2 (5 bases). What was sequenced was naive CD4+ T cells sorted from blood. Documented subset: CD45RA+ positively selected. The CDR3 here is CASSPRRGLEQYF. In nucleotides, the CDR3 is TGTGCCAGCAGCCCCCGTAGAGGGCTAGAGCAGTACTTC.